A selection of T cell receptor beta chains follows, all from one sample in a study of blood T cell repertoires in COVID-19. The table came from immunoSEQ multiplex PCR; TCRdb's copy has only in-frame clones and leaves some out. The sample carries around 120,000 clones, just over 85% recorded once. The sample taken for sequencing was peripheral blood. The source is a woman between 50 and 59 years old with active or convalescent COVID-19. Each CDR3 is given without its conserved first and last residue. A D gene is named only where the DNA matches it firmly.

TRBV9	TRBD1	TRBJ1-2	ASSAPDRGHGYT
TRBV19	NA	TRBJ2-2	ASKLVGLSTGELF
TRBV9	TRBD2	TRBJ2-2	ASSNSGLAGGPHTGELF
TRBV15	TRBD1	TRBJ2-1	ATSRSPGTGYNEQF
TRBV19	TRBD2	TRBJ2-5	ASSIAKGGNQETQY
TRBV5-6	TRBD1	TRBJ1-4	ASSRTGTSEKLF
TRBV7-3	NA	TRBJ2-3	ASSPTPISPGYTQY
TRBV6-5	NA	TRBJ1-2	ASSPHEDYGYT
TRBV19	TRBD1	TRBJ1-5	ASRSGGRINQPQH
TRBV4-2	NA	TRBJ1-2	ASSPPGPYGYT
TRBV1	NA	TRBJ2-7	TSSHSRTRPYEQY
TRBV28	NA	TRBJ2-4	ASSPLIRGAYIQY
TRBV7-2	NA	TRBJ1-1	ASSLANPGAF
TRBV11-2	NA	TRBJ1-5	ASSTDGDSNQPQH
TRBV5-4	TRBD1	TRBJ1-1	ASSLQGAQTEAF
TRBV24-1	TRBD2	TRBJ2-1	ATSETSGRHEQF
TRBV7-2	NA	TRBJ2-7	ASAPQRSSYEQY